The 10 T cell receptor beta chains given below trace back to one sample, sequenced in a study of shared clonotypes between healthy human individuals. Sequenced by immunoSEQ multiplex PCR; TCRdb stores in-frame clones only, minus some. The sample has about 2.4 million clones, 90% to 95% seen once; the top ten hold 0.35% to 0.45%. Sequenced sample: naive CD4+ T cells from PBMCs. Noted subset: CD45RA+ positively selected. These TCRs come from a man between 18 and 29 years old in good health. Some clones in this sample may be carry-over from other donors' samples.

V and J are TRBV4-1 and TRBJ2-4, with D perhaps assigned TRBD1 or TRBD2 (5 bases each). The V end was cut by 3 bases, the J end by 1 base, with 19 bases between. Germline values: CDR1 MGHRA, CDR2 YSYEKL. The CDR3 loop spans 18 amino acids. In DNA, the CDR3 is TGCGCCAGCAGCCACGCCGGAGTCAGGGAGAGGGCCAAAAACATTCAGTACTTC. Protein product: CASSHAGVRERAKNIQYF.

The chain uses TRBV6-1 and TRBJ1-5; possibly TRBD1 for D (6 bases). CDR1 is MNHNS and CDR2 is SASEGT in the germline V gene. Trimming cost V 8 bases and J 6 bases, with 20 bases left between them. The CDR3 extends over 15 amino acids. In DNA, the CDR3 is TGTGCCAGCCTGATGGGGGGCGGAGAAGGTCAGCCCCAGCATTTT. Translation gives CASLMGGGEGQPQHF.

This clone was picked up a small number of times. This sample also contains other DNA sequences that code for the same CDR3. CDR3 amino acids: CASSLGVSNQPQHF. CDR3 nucleotide sequence: TGTGCCAGCAGCTTAGGGGTTAGCAATCAGCCCCAGCATTTT. This chain links TRBV7-2 with TRBJ1-5; D uncertain. V was trimmed by 1 base and J by 0 bases, leaving 4 bases between them. The germline CDR1 and CDR2 sequences are SGHTA and FQGNSA. This CDR3 is 14 amino acids long.

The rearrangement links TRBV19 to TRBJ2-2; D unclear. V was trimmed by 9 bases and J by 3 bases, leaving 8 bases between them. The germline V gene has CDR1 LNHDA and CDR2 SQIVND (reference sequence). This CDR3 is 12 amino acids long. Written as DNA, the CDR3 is TGTGCCAGCCGTCCGTACACCGGGGAGCTGTTTTTT. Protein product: CASRPYTGELFF.

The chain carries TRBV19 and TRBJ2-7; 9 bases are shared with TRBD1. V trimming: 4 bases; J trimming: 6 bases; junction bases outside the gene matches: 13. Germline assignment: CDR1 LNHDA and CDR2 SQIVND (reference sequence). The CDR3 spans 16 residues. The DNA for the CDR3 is TGTGCCAGTAGTAGACATCGGGACAGGGTGTTTCGCGAGCAGTACTTC. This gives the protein CASSRHRDRVFREQYF.

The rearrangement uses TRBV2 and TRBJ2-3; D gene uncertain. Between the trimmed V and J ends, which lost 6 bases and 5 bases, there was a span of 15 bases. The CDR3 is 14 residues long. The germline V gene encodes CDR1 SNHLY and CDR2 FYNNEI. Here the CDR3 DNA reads TGTGCCAGCAGCCAACTGTTAGAGTTAGATACGCAGTATTTT. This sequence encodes CASSQLLELDTQYF. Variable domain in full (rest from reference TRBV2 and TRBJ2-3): EPEVTQTPSHQVTQMGQEVILRCVPISNHLYFYWYRQILGQKVEFLVSFYNNEISEKSEIFDDQFSVERPDGSNFTLKIRSTKLEDSAMYFCASSQLLELDTQYFGPGTRLTVL.

The CDR3 spells CASSRWGENTEAFF. In DNA, the CDR3 is TGTGCCAGCAGCCGGTGGGGGGAGAACACTGAAGCTTTCTTT. The rearrangement links TRBV9 to TRBJ1-1; possible D gene TRBD1, 5 bases. The CDR3 is 14 residues long. Germline CDR1 is SGDLS and CDR2 is YYNGEE. Deletions cut 4 bases from V and 1 base from J, with 11 bases between. Supplemented by reference TRBV9 and TRBJ1-1, the full variable domain reads DSGVTQTPKHLITATGQRVTLRCSPRSGDLSVYWYQQSLDQGLQFLIQYYNGEERAKGNILERFSAQQFPDLHSELNLSSLELGDSALYFCASSRWGENTEAFFGQGTRLTVV.

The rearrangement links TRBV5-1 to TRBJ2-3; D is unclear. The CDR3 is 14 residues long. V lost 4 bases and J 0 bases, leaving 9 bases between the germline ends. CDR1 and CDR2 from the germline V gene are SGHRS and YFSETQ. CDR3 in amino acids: CASSPNPSTDTQYF. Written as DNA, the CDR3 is TGCGCCAGCAGCCCAAATCCTAGCACAGATACGCAGTATTTT.

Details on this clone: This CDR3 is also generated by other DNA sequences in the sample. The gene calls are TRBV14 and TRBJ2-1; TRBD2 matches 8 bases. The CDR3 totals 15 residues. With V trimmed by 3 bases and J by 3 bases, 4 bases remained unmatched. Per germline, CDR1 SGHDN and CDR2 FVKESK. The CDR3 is CASSQTGGSYNEQFF. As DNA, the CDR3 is TGTGCCAGCAGCCAGACGGGAGGGAGCTACAATGAGCAGTTCTTC.

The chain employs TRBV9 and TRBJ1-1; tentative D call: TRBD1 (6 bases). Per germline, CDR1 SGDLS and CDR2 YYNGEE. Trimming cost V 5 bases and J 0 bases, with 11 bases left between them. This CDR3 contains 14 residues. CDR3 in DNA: TGTGCCAGCAGTACAGGGTTGGTGAACACTGAAGCTTTCTTT. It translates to CASSTGLVNTEAFF. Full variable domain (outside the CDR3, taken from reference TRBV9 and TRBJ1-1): DSGVTQTPKHLITATGQRVTLRCSPRSGDLSVYWYQQSLDQGLQFLIQYYNGEERAKGNILERFSAQQFPDLHSELNLSSLELGDSALYFCASSTGLVNTEAFFGQGTRLTVV.